This T cell receptor beta chain was captured in a study of liver allograft versus peripheral blood T cells. At the level of the study: Transplanted livers and recipients' peripheral blood had their T cell receptor repertoires compared.

General study results and limits: Intra-allograft T cell receptor repertoires in the liver reportedly differed from peripheral blood repertoires.

This clonotype was picked up a small number of times. The antigen is undetermined. Looked up from germline, CDR1 is DFQATT and CDR2 is SNEGSKA (reference sequence). Between the trimmed V and J ends, which lost 0 bases and 1 base, there was a span of 6 bases. The length of the CDR3 is 13 residues. TCRdb re-called the reads through MiXCR, storing one row per CDR3 protein. The data show about 9,000 distinct CDR3 sequences, with over 12% seen just once and around 2.9% held by the top ten. The chain has TRBV20-1 and TRBJ1-1; D remains unclear. The receptor was derived from a human patient who had a liver transplant. Some T cells may be the graft donor's. The CDR3 loop is CSARDSRNTEAFF. The CDR3 nucleotides read TGCAGTGCTAGAGATTCTCGGAACACTGAAGCTTTCTTT.